This entry is about one T cell receptor beta chain. This sample stems from a study of T cell changes during pregnancy in multiple sclerosis. Germline trimming cut 5 bases from V and 5 bases from J; bases unmatched to any gene: 6. CDR1 and CDR2 from the germline V gene are SEHNR and FQNEAQ (reference sequence). The CDR3 length is 14 residues. Produced via immunoSEQ multiplex PCR; TCRdb's table is partial and in-frame only. The table shows tens of thousands of clones, with approximately 91% occurring only once. The specimen comprised CD4+ T cells from peripheral blood mononuclear cells, sampled in the second trimester of pregnancy. This TCR was sampled from a female donor in good health, enrolled as a control in a pregnancy study. The rearrangement uses TRBV7-9 and TRBJ2-3; 8 bases map to TRBD2. The CDR3 bases are TGTGCCAGCAGCCTTGAAGGGACTAGAGATACGCAGTATTTT. Protein: CASSLEGTRDTQYF.